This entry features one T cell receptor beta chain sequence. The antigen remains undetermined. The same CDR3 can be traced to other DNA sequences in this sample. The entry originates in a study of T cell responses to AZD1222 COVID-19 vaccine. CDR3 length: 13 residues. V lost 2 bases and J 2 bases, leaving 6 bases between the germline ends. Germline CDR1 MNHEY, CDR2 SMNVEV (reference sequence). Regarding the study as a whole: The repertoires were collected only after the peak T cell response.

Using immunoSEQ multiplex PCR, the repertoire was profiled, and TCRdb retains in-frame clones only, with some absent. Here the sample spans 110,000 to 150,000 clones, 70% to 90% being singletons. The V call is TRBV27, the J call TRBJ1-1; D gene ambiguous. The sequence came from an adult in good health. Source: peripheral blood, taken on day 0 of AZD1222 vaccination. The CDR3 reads CASSLSPNTEAFF. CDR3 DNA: TGTGCCAGCAGTTTAAGCCCAAACACTGAAGCTTTCTTT.